The 18 T cell receptor beta chains given below trace back to one sample, sequenced in a study of blood T cell repertoires in COVID-19. Method: immunoSEQ multiplex PCR; TCRdb's copy keeps in-frame clones and lacks some. Here the sample spans around 100,000 clones, about nine tenths being singletons. The sequenced sample consisted of peripheral blood. These receptors originate from a man aged 50-59 years with acute or convalescent COVID-19.

This chain uses TRBV25-1 with TRBJ1-2; possible D gene TRBD1, 6 bases. CDR3 length: 13 amino acids. Deletions cut 6 bases from V and 2 bases from J, with 10 bases between. Germline assignment: CDR1 MGHDK and CDR2 SYGVNS. The CDR3 reads CASRKGGNYGYTF. In DNA, the CDR3 is TGTGCCAGCAGGAAGGGGGGGAACTATGGCTACACCTTC.

The V gene is TRBV7-9, the J gene TRBJ2-3; the match to TRBD2 covers 7 bases. J lost 12 bases, V lost 2 bases, and 5 bases had no gene match. Germline assignment: CDR1 SEHNR and CDR2 FQNEAQ (reference sequence). This CDR3 spans 12 amino acids. CDR3 loop: CASSLSGTNQYF. The DNA of the CDR3 is TGTGCCAGCAGCTTATCCGGGACTAACCAGTATTTT.

V gene TRBV18 combines with J gene TRBJ2-1; D unresolved. The germline gives CDR1 KGHSH, CDR2 LQKENI. V gave up 3 bases and J gave up 8 bases, with 8 bases separating them. The CDR3 has 12 residues. CDR3 coding DNA: TGTGCCAGCTCACCCCAGAGGTATGAGCAGTTCTTC. Translating it yields CASSPQRYEQFF.

This clone has only one observation. This sequence joins TRBV6-5 and TRBJ2-7; D might be TRBD2 (5 bases). This CDR3 contains 13 residues. From germline, CDR1 is MNHEY and CDR2 SVGAGI. V lost 8 bases to trimming and J lost 0 bases, with 11 bases between them. In DNA, the CDR3 is TGTGCCAGCCGGAGGCCAACCTCCTACGAGCAGTACTTC. Translated: CASRRPTSYEQYF.

This chain links TRBV29-1 with TRBJ2-2; 12 bases map to TRBD2. The germline V gene has CDR1 SQVTM and CDR2 ANQGSEA. The length of the CDR3 is 16 residues. After removal of 6 bases from V and 0 bases from J, the junction contained 5 bases not matched to a gene. CDR3 in amino acids: CSVRTSGRTNTGELFF. CDR3 DNA: TGCAGCGTCCGAACTAGCGGGAGGACGAACACCGGGGAGCTGTTTTTT.

The chain combines TRBV11-2 with TRBJ2-5; a possible D gene is TRBD2 (6 bases). The CDR3 covers 15 residues. Germline CDR1 and CDR2: SGHAT and FQNNGV. Deletions cut 5 bases from V and 0 bases from J, with 13 bases between. The CDR3 loop is CASSRLLAHQETQYF. The CDR3 bases are TGTGCCAGCAGCCGTCTGCTAGCGCACCAAGAGACCCAGTACTTC. Together with reference TRBV11-2 and TRBJ2-5, the CDR3 gives the full variable domain: EAGVAQSPRYKIIEKRQSVAFWCNPISGHATLYWYQQILGQGPKLLIQFQNNGVVDDSQLPKDRFSAERLKGVDSTLKIQPAKLEDSAVYLCASSRLLAHQETQYFGPGTRLLVL.

The chain couples TRBV5-6 to TRBJ2-5, with 9 nucleotides matching TRBD1. CDR3 length equals 16 residues. The V segment lost 4 bases and the J segment 4 bases; nucleotides outside the gene matches: 11. Germline V gene data show CDR1 as SGHDT and CDR2 as YYEEEE. In DNA, the CDR3 is TGTGCCAGCAGCCGACAGAGGGACAGGGCTCGAGAGACCCAGTACTTC. Its translation: CASSRQRDRARETQYF.

This clone was counted only a few times. This chain links TRBV6-5 with TRBJ2-3, with 7 positions matching TRBD2. The length of the CDR3 is 16 residues. Germline V gene data show CDR1 as MNHEY and CDR2 as SVGAGI. V shed 3 bases and J 3 bases; nucleotides not matched to a gene: 9. The CDR3 sequence: CASSYEAAGGTDTQYF. In DNA, the CDR3 is TGTGCCAGCAGTTATGAAGCTGCCGGGGGGACAGATACGCAGTATTTT.

V is TRBV12-3 or TRBV12-4 and J is TRBJ2-5, with D possibly TRBD1 on 6 matching bases. The CDR3 totals 13 residues. Trimming stripped 7 bases from V and 5 bases from J, with 14 bases between. DNA for the CDR3: TGTGCCAGCACCTTCGGACAGCGGGAGACCCAGTACTTC. This gives the protein CASTFGQRETQYF.

The V call is TRBV5-1, the J call TRBJ2-1; perhaps D is TRBD1 or TRBD2 (6 bases each). V lost 4 bases and J 8 bases, leaving 10 bases between the germline ends. Germline-derived CDR1 and CDR2 are SGHRS and YFSETQ. The CDR3 spans 12 residues. The DNA for the CDR3 is TGCGCCAGCAGCCTGGGGGGCGATGAGCAGTTCTTC. Its protein is CASSLGGDEQFF.

The chain uses TRBV10-3 and TRBJ2-1; 14 bases match TRBD2. The CDR3 is 14 amino acids. Germline loops: CDR1 ENHRY, CDR2 SYGVKD. V was pared by 6 bases and J by 6 bases, with 1 base of the junction left unmatched. The CDR3 sequence is CAISGTSGSNEQFF. In DNA, the CDR3 is TGTGCCATCAGCGGGACTAGCGGGAGCAATGAGCAGTTCTTC.

V is TRBV11-2 and J is TRBJ2-2; 11 nucleotides agree with TRBD2. With 4 bases clipped from V and 4 bases from J, the junction kept 11 bases outside the gene matches. The CDR3 runs to 18 residues. The germline V gene encodes CDR1 SGHAT and CDR2 FQNNGV. CDR3 sequence (DNA): TGTGCCAGCAGCTCATTTTTAGCGGGAGGGCCGAGCACCGGGGAGCTGTTTTTT. Translated, it gives CASSSFLAGGPSTGELFF.

This sequence joins TRBV29-1 and TRBJ1-1, with 8 bases matching TRBD1. The CDR3 sequence is 13 residues long. Germline trimming cut 7 bases from V and 1 base from J; bases unmatched to any gene: 5. Per germline, CDR1 SQVTM and CDR2 ANQGSEA. The CDR3 region has the DNA TGCAGCGCTAACAGGGGGACGAACACTGAAGCTTTCTTT. Translation gives CSANRGTNTEAFF.

The chain carries TRBV4-1 and TRBJ1-5; D gene unclear. The CDR3 has 18 amino acids. CDR1 and CDR2 from the germline V gene are MGHRA and YSYEKL. Trimming took 0 bases from V and 0 from J, leaving 15 bases between them. For the CDR3, the DNA is TGCGCCAGCAGCCAAGATCCCCCCGGGGATTATAGCAATCAGCCCCAGCATTTT. It specifies CASSQDPPGDYSNQPQHF.

The chain uses TRBV21-1 and TRBJ2-2; TRBD2 is the table's D call and was not checked against the DNA. TRBV21-1 is deemed a pseudogene. CDR3 length: 16 residues. In DNA, the CDR3 is TGTGCCAGCAGCATGCTAGGAAGAGTCGGCACCGGGGAGCTGTTTTTT. This translates into CASSMLGRVGTGELFF.

This clone has just a few counts. This chain joins TRBV6-1 and TRBJ1-4, with 7 positions matching TRBD1. Losses at the gene ends were 1 base for V and 4 bases for J; bases not matched to a gene: 6. Germline V CDR1 and CDR2: MNHNS, SASEGT. CDR3 length: 16 residues. CDR3 sequence reads: CASSEEQGSSNEKLFF. CDR3 in DNA: TGTGCCAGCAGTGAAGAACAGGGGAGCAGTAATGAAAAACTGTTTTTT.

This chain joins TRBV28 and TRBJ1-2; TRBD1 matches at 7 bases. Trimming cost V 5 bases and J 4 bases; bases outside gene matches: 7. Germline V CDR1 and CDR2: MDHEN, SYDVKM. The CDR3 extends over 14 amino acids. The CDR3 sequence: CASSAGDSRYGYTF. CDR3 DNA sequence: TGTGCCAGCAGTGCCGGGGACAGTCGCTATGGCTACACCTTC.

CDR3 sequence (DNA): TGTGCTAGTGGTTTGGGGGGGGTGAACACTGAAGCTTTCTTT. Amino acid sequence: CASGLGGVNTEAFF. The chain has TRBV12-5 and TRBJ1-1, with D possibly TRBD1 on 5 matching bases. From germline, CDR1 is LGHNT and CDR2 FRNRAP. This CDR3 has 14 residues. V shed 1 base and J shed 0 bases, with 6 bases lying between them.